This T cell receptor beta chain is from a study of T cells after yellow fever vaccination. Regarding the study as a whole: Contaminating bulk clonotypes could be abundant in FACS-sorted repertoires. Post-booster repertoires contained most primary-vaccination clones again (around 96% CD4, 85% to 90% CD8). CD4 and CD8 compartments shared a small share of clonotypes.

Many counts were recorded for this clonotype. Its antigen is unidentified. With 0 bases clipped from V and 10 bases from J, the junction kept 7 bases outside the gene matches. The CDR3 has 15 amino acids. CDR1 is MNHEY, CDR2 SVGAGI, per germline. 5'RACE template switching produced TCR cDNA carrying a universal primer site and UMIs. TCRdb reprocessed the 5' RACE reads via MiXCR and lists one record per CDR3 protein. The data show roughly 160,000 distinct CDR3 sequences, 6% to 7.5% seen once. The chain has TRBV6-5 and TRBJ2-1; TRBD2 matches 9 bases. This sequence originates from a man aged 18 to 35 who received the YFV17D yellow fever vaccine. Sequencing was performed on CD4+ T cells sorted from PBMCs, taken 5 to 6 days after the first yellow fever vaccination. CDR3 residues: CASSYSAGGPYEQFF. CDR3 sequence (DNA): TGTGCCAGCAGTTACTCGGCGGGGGGGCCCTACGAGCAGTTCTTC.